This passage covers 2 T cell receptor beta chains from one sample sequenced in a study of human T cells and chemical hapten exposure. Each CDR3 protein is one row after TCRdb ran MiXCR on the RACE reads. The repertoire holds approximately 85,000 distinct CDR3 sequences, with roughly 10% as singletons. Time point indicated: patch test 2, 6 weeks after DPC sensitization. Documented treatment: therapeutic diphenylcyclopropenone sensitization with weekly scalp DPC. The input for sequencing was whole blood, taken in connection with sensitization to the hapten diphenylcyclopropenone (DPC). These receptors came from a woman aged 25 to 39 with alopecia areata. Some clones in this sample may be carry-over from other donors' samples.

This clonotype was picked up many times. The chain uses TRBV12-3 or TRBV12-4 and TRBJ1-5; a weak D match, TRBD1 (5 bases). The V gene lost 1 base and the J gene lost 4 bases, with 5 bases spanning the gap. This CDR3 has 13 amino acids. The CDR3, as DNA: TGTGCCAGCAGTTTAGGACAGAATCAGCCCCAGCATTTT. Translating gives CASSLGQNQPQHF.

This clonotype was seen repeatedly, ten times or more. V and J are TRBV21-1 and TRBJ2-7. TRBV21-1 is labeled a pseudogene. The CDR3 sequence is 14 residues long. CDR3 amino acids: CASSKVEEPYEQYF. The DNA for the CDR3 is TGTGCCAGCAGCAAAGTTGAGGAGCCCTACGAGCAGTACTTC.